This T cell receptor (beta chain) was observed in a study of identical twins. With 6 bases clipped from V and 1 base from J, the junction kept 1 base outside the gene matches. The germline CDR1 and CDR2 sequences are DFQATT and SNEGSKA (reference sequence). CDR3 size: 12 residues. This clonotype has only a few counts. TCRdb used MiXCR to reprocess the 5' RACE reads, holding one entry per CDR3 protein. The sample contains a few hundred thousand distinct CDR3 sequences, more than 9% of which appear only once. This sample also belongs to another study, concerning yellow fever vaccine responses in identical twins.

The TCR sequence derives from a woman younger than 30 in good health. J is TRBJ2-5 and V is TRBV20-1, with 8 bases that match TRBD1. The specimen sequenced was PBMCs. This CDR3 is CSATGGQETQYF. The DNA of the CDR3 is TGCAGTGCAACAGGGGGCCAAGAGACCCAGTACTTC.